The rows below give T cell receptor beta chains drawn from one sample of a study of OX40 agonist ivuxolimab in advanced cancers. Produced via immunoSEQ multiplex PCR; TCRdb's table is partial and in-frame only. The table shows approximately 130,000 clones, with 85% to 95% occurring only once. The sample was CD4+ or CD8+ T cells sorted from blood, taken in a trial of the OX40 agonist ivuxolimab. All receptors come from an adult with an advanced solid tumor such as melanoma, head and neck, liver or kidney cancer. Each CDR3 is given with its conserved first and last residue. D genes are given only for firm matches. The size field is filled for only some rows; it gives once, few, many or a size class.

j_gene | abundance | v_gene | d_gene | CDR3nt | CDR3aa
TRBJ1-6 | . | TRBV18 | . | TGTGCCAGCTCCGAAAGGGGGTCCTATAATTCACCCCTCCACTTT | CASSERGSYNSPLHF
TRBJ1-6 | . | TRBV6-5 | . | TGTGCCAGCAGTTACCGTCGGGGATATAATTCACCCCTCCACTTT | CASSYRRGYNSPLHF
TRBJ2-5 | . | TRBV9 | . | TGTGCCAGCAGCGTAGGGGCAGGGTTAGAGACCCAGTACTTC | CASSVGAGLETQYF
TRBJ1-2 | once | TRBV7-9 | . | TGTGCCAGCAGCTTAGCCCCATGGGGGTCGGAGAACTATGGCTACACCTTC | CASSLAPWGSENYGYTF
TRBJ2-7 | . | TRBV6-1 | TRBD1 | TGTGCCAGCAGGGTCAGGGGGTTCTACGAGCAGTACTTC | CASRVRGFYEQYF
TRBJ2-3 | . | TRBV5-1 | . | TGCGCCAGCAGCGGCGGGGCGGCCACAGATACGCAGTATTTT | CASSGGAATDTQYF
TRBJ2-7 | once | TRBV5-1 | TRBD2 | TGCGCCAGCAGCTCGGGACTAGCGAACTACGAGCAGTACTTC | CASSSGLANYEQYF
TRBJ2-1 | . | TRBV18 | TRBD2 | TGTGCCAGCTCACCCGCTAGCGGGGTGGGGAATGAGCAGTTCTTC | CASSPASGVGNEQFF
TRBJ1-4 | . | TRBV7-8 | . | TGTGCCAGCAGCCCTAAACAGGTGGAAAAACTGTTTTTT | CASSPKQVEKLFF
TRBJ2-7 | . | TRBV10-3 | . | TGTGCCATCAGTGAGTCGAAGGGACACTACGAGCAGTACTTC | CAISESKGHYEQYF